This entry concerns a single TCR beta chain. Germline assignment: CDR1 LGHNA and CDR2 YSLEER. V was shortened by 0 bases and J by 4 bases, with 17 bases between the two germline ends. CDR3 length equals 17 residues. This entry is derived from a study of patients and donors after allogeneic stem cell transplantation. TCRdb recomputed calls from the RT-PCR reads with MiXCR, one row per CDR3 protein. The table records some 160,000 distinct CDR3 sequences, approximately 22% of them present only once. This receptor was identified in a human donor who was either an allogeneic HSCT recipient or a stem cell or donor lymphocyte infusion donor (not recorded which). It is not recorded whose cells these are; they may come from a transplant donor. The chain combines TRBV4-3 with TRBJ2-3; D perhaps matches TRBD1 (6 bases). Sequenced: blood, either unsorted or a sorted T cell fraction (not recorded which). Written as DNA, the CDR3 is TGCGCCAGCAGCCAAGAAAGGTTCACAGGGACGTCAGATACGCAGTATTTT. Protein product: CASSQERFTGTSDTQYF.